This paragraph reports one T cell receptor beta chain. Germline values: CDR1 MDHEN, CDR2 SYDVKM. With 5 bases removed from V and 8 bases from J, the gap between germline ends came to 15 bases. The CDR3 spans 13 residues. This sample stems from a study of blood T cell repertoires in COVID-19. In the authors' methods: Nucleated cell counts were estimated from reference gene primer amplification. This table comes from immunoSEQ multiplex PCR, and its TCRdb copy is limited to in-frame clones, with some not included. Clonal size and the V and J genes are those of that table, whereas D and trimming came from the DNA. This table has about 90,000 clones, roughly 72% appearing once.

The TCR originated in a man in his 70s with acute or convalescent COVID-19. The sample taken for sequencing was peripheral blood. V and J are TRBV28 and TRBJ1-2; D gene ambiguous. As DNA, the CDR3 is TGTGCCAGCAGTCTATCAGACATAAGGGGCTACACCTTC. Encoded protein: CASSLSDIRGYTF.